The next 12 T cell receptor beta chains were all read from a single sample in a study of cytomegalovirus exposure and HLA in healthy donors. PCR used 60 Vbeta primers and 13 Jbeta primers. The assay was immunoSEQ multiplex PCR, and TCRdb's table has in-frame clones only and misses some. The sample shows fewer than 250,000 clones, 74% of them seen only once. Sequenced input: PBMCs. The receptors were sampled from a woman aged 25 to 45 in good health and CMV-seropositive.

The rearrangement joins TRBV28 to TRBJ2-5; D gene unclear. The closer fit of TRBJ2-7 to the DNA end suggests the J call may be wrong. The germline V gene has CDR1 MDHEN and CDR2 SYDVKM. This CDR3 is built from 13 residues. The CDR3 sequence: CASLSRNSYEQYF. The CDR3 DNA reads TGTGCCAGCCTCTCCAGGAACTCCTACGAGCAGTACTTC.

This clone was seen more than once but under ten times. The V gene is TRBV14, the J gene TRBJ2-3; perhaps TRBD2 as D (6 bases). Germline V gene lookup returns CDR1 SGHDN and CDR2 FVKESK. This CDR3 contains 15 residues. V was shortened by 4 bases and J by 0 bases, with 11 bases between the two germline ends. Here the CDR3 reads CASSRALASTDTQYF. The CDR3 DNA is TGTGCCAGCAGCCGGGCTCTAGCGAGCACAGATACGCAGTATTTT.

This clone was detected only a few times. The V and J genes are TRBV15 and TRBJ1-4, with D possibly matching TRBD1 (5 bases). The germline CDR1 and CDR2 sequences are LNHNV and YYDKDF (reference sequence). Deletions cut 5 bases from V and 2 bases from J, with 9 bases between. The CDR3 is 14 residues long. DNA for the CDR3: TGTGCCACCAGCTGGGGGGTCACTAATGAAAAACTGTTTTTT. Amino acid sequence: CATSWGVTNEKLFF. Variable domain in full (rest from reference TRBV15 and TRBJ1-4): DAMVIQNPRYQVTQFGKPVTLSCSQTLNHNVMYWYQQKSSQAPKLLFHYYDKDFNNEADTPDNFQSRRPNTSFCFLDIRSPGLGDTAMYLCATSWGVTNEKLFFGSGTQLSVL.

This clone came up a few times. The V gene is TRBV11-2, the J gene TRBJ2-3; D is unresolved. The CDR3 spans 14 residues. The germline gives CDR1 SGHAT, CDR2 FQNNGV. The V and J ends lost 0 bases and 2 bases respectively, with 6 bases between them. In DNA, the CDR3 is TGTGCCAGCAGCTTAGACAGATACACAGATACGCAGTATTTT. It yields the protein CASSLDRYTDTQYF.

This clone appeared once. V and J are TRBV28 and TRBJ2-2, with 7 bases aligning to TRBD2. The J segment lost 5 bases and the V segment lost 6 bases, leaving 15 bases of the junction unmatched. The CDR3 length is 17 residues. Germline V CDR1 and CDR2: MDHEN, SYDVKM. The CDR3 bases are TGTGCCAGCAGGACTCCTAGCGGAGGGACCCTTACCGGGGAGCTGTTTTTT. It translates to CASRTPSGGTLTGELFF.

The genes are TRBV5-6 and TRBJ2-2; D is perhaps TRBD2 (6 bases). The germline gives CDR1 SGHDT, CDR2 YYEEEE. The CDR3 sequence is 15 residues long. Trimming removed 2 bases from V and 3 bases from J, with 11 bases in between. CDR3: CASSLPGAHTGELFF. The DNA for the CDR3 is TGTGCCAGCAGCTTACCGGGAGCGCACACCGGGGAGCTGTTTTTT.

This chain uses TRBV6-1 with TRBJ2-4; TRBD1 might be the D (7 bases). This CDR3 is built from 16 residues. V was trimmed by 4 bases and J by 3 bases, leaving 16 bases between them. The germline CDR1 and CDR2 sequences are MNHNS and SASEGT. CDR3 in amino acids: CASSAPGGGGKNIQYF. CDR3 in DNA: TGTGCCAGCAGTGCACCAGGGGGAGGCGGCAAAAACATTCAGTACTTC.

The CDR3 DNA follows: TGCGCCAGCAGTATTCAGGCAGATACGCAGTATTTT. Translated: CASSIQADTQYF. The chain joins TRBV5-1 to TRBJ2-3, with D uncertain. The CDR3 has 12 amino acids. CDR1 is SGHRS, CDR2 YFSETQ, per germline. V was clipped by 5 bases and J by 4 bases, with 8 bases between them.

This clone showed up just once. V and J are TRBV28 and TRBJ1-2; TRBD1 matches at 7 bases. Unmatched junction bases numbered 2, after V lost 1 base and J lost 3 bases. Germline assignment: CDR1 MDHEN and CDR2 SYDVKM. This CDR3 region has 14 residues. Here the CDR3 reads CASSLSGQYYGYTF. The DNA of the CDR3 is TGTGCCAGCAGTTTATCGGGACAGTACTATGGCTACACCTTC.

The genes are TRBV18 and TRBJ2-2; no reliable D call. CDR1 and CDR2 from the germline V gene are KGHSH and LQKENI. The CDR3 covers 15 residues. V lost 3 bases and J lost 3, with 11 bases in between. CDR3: CASSPGWADTGELFF. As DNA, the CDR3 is TGTGCCAGCTCACCCGGCTGGGCTGACACCGGGGAGCTGTTTTTT.

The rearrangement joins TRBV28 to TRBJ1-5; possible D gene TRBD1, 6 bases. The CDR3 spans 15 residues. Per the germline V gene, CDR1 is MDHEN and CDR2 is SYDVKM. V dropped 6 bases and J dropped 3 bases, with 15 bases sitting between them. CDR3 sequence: CASRPSGALNQPQHF. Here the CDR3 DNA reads TGTGCCAGCAGACCTTCAGGGGCTCTCAATCAGCCCCAGCATTTT.

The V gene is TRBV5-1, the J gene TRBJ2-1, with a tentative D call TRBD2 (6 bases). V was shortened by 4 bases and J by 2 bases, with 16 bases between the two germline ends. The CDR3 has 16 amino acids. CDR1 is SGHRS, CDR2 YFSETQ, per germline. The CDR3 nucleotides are TGCGCCAGCAGCGGAGGGGACTCGAGCCCCTACAATGAGCAGTTCTTC. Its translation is CASSGGDSSPYNEQFF.